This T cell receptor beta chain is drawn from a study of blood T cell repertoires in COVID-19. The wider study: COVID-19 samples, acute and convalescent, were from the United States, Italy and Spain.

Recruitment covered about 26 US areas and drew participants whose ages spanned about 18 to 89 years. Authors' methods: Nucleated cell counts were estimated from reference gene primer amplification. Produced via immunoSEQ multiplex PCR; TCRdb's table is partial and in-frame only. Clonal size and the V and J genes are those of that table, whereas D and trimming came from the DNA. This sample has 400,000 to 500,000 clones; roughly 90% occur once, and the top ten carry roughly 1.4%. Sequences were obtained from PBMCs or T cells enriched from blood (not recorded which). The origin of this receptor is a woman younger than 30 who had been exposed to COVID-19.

The DNA of the CDR3 is TGTGCCAGCTCACCGGGGGCAACGACTGGAAATGAAAAACTGTTTTTT. Protein sequence: CASSPGATTGNEKLFF. The chain joins TRBV18 to TRBJ1-4; tentatively, D is TRBD1 (6 bases). Trimming removed 3 bases from V and 5 bases from J, with 16 bases in between. The CDR3 is 16 amino acids. Germline V gene lookup returns CDR1 KGHSH and CDR2 LQKENI.